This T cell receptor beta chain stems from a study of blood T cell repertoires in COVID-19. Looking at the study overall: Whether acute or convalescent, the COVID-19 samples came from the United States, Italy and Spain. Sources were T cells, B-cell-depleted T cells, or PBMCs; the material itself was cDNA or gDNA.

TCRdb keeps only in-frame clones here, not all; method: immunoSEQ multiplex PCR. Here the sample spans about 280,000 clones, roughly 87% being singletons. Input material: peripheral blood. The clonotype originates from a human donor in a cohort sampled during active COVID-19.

The CDR3 DNA reads TGCGCCAGCAGCTTGGGGGGCATGGGCGGGACCGGCTACGAGCAGTACTTC. Amino acids: CASSLGGMGGTGYEQYF. This chain connects TRBV5-1 to TRBJ2-7; D perhaps matches TRBD2 (6 bases). The CDR3 is made up of 17 amino acids. The germline V gene encodes CDR1 SGHRS and CDR2 YFSETQ. The V end was cut by 0 bases, the J end by 3 bases, with 19 bases between.